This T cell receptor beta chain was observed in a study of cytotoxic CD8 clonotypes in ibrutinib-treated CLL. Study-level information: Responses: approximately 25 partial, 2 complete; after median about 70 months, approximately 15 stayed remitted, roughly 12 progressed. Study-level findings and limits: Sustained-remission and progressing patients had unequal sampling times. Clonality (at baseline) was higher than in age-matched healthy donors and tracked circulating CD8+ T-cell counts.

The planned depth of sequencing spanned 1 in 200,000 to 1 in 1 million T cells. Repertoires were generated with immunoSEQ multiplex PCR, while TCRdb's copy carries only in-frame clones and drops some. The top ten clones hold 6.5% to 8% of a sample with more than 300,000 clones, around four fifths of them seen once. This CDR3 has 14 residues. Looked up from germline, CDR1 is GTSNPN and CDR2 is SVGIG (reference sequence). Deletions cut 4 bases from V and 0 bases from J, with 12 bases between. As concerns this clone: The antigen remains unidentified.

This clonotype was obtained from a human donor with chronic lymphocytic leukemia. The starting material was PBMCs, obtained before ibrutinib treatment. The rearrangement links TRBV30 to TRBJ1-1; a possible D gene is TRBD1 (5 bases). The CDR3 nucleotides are TGTGCCTGGACCGGGACTATCATGAACACTGAAGCTTTCTTT. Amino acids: CAWTGTIMNTEAFF.